The entry below gives a single T cell receptor beta chain sequence along with its context. These data originate in a study of PD-L1 blockade in urothelial cancer. Across the study: Blood gave a median about 140,000 T cells.

Assay: immunoSEQ multiplex PCR; the TCRdb copy retains only in-frame clones and omits some. The table lists about 130,000 clones, 86% of them singletons. Regarding time point: peripheral blood 6 weeks after treatment start. It was locally advanced or metastatic urothelial carcinoma that patients had. Germline loops: CDR1 MDHEN, CDR2 SYDVKM. The CDR3 is 20 residues long. V shed 5 bases and J shed 4 bases, with 31 bases lying between them. Sequenced material: PBMCs, taken around atezolizumab (anti-PD-L1) treatment. This TCR was recovered from a man aged 45 to 65 with urothelial cancer. This rearrangement joins TRBV28 to TRBJ2-3, with a possible D match to TRBD2 (7 bases). DNA of the CDR3: TGTGCCAGCAGTAACCACGCAGGGGCCCGGACTAGGGAGGGTCCAGATACGCAGTATTTT. The encoded protein is CASSNHAGARTREGPDTQYF. The variable domain in full, with the rest retrieved from reference TRBV28 and TRBJ2-3, is DVKVTQSSRYLVKRTGEKVFLECVQDMDHENMFWYRQDPGLGLRLIYFSYDVKMKEKGDIPEGYSVSREKKERFSLILESASTNQTSMYLCASSNHAGARTREGPDTQYFGPGTRLTVL.